This T cell receptor beta chain stems from a study of regulatory T cells in long-lasting Graves disease. Assembly of TCR beta libraries relied on iRepertoire HTBI primers together with Arm-PCR of CDR3 regions. TCRdb reanalysed the multiplex PCR reads using MiXCR and keeps one entry per CDR3 protein. The sample includes roughly 500,000 distinct CDR3 sequences, around an eighth of them seen just once. This clonotype was seen more than once but under ten times. The V gene's germline CDR1 is KGHSH and CDR2 LQKENI. This CDR3 region has 14 residues. The ends were cut back, 4 bases at V and 7 bases at J, with 16 bases in the middle. Time point defined: newly diagnosed GD, antithyroid drugs for less than 3 months. PBMC-derived RNA was used for the TCR library. The same data also went into a second study, on T cells in Graves' hyperthyroidism and ophthalmopathy.

This TCR derives from a man in his thirties or forties with Graves disease. Sample: peripheral blood mononuclear cells (PBMCs), taken at new diagnosis, from a patient treated with antithyroid drugs. The V gene is TRBV18, the J gene TRBJ1-1; weak D call: TRBD1 (5 bases). Here the CDR3 reads CASSRLTEGNEAFF. The DNA of the CDR3 is TGTGCCAGCTCACGACTCACCGAGGGGAATGAAGCTTTCTTT.